These T cell receptor beta chains were read from a single sample in a study of T cell responses to AZD1222 COVID-19 vaccine. Measured with immunoSEQ multiplex PCR; TCRdb has only the in-frame clones, and not every one. The table lists 60,000 to 75,000 clones, around 84% of them singletons, with around 20% in the top ten. Sequenced here: peripheral blood, sampled on day 0 of AZD1222 vaccination. The source is an adult in good health. Both conserved end residues are part of each CDR3. Fields, in order: CDR3 protein, CDR3 DNA, clone size, V gene, D gene, J gene. The D gene is left open where the match is weak. For some rows the clone size is stated as once, few or many, or as a class when expanded; others skip it.

CASSLSGTGGSGANVLTF	TGTGCCAGCAGTCTCTCCGGGACAGGGGGCTCTGGGGCCAACGTCCTGACTTTC	once	TRBV27	TRBD1	TRBJ2-6
CASSEGPGNEQFF	TGTGCCAGCAGTGAAGGGCCGGGGAATGAGCAGTTCTTC	-	TRBV6-1	-	TRBJ2-1
CASTRQVSSGNTIYF	TGTGCCAGCACCCGCCAGGTTAGCTCTGGAAACACCATATATTTT	-	TRBV28	-	TRBJ1-3
CASSLSGTLYTEAFF	TGCGCCAGCAGCTTGTCGGGGACGCTATACACTGAAGCTTTCTTT	-	TRBV5-1	-	TRBJ1-1
CASSLEGPQDGYTF	TGTGCCAGCAGTTTGGAGGGGCCGCAAGATGGCTACACCTTC	-	TRBV28	-	TRBJ1-2
CASSLIGQPSGANVLTF	TGCGCCAGCAGCCTAATAGGACAGCCCTCTGGGGCCAACGTCCTGACTTTC	few	TRBV5-1	-	TRBJ2-6
CASSQPQGSGNTIYF	TGTGCCAGCAGCCAACCCCAGGGGTCGGGAAACACCATATATTTT	few	TRBV6-5	-	TRBJ1-3
CASSLSRANVLTF	TGTGCCAGCAGTTTATCCAGGGCCAACGTCCTGACTTTC	-	TRBV27	-	TRBJ2-6
CASSGRGRGTEAFF	TGTGCCAGCAGCGGCAGGGGGCGAGGCACTGAAGCTTTCTTT	-	TRBV7-9	TRBD1	TRBJ1-1
CASSVDHGAGREAFF	TGTGCCAGCAGCGTAGATCACGGTGCGGGCAGAGAAGCTTTCTTT	few	TRBV9	-	TRBJ1-1
CASSPWGAGRQETQYF	TGTGCCAGTAGTCCGTGGGGAGCGGGGCGCCAAGAGACCCAGTACTTC	-	TRBV19	TRBD2	TRBJ2-5
CASSPTVVREAFF	TGTGCCAGCTCACCAACCGTGGTCAGGGAAGCTTTCTTT	-	TRBV18	-	TRBJ1-1
CASSSGGGSTDTQYF	TGTGCCAGCAGCTCCGGAGGCGGGAGTACAGATACGCAGTATTTT	-	TRBV5-4	TRBD2	TRBJ2-3
CASSPGGNTEAFF	TGTGCCAGCTCACCAGGTGGGAACACTGAAGCTTTCTTT	once	TRBV18	-	TRBJ1-1
CASTPGVWSIYF	TGTGCCTCCACGCCAGGGGTATGGTCCATATATTTT	-	TRBV2	-	TRBJ1-3
CASSPRTLNNSPLHF	TGTGCCAGCAGCCCCCGGACCCTTAATAATTCACCCCTCCACTTT	-	TRBV6-5	-	TRBJ1-6
CASSVGLGSGGNTIYF	TGTGCCAGCAGCGTAGGTCTGGGCTCGGGTGGAAACACCATATATTTT	few	TRBV9	-	TRBJ1-3
CASSIRYRGTEAFF	TGTGCCAGTAGTATAAGATACCGAGGGACTGAAGCTTTCTTT	-	TRBV19	-	TRBJ1-1
CASRTAGGYGYTF	TGTGCCAGCAGGACCGCAGGGGGGTATGGCTACACCTTC	-	TRBV27	TRBD1	TRBJ1-2
CASSLSGGQEGQYF	TGTGCCAGCAGCTTGAGCGGGGGGCAGGAGGGGCAGTATTTT	once	TRBV7-2	TRBD2	TRBJ2-3
CASSLGTQQPQHF	TGTGCCAGCAGCTTGGGGACCCAGCAGCCCCAGCATTTT	-	TRBV7-3	-	TRBJ1-5
CASSPQSDRGFGTQYF	TGTGCCAGCAGCCCACAATCGGACAGGGGTTTTGGTACGCAGTATTTT	once	TRBV7-2	TRBD1	TRBJ2-3
CARNLDPMNTEAFF	TGTGCCAGGAATTTAGACCCTATGAACACTGAAGCTTTCTTT	-	TRBV19	-	TRBJ1-1
CASSLLGQGIGESPLHF	TGTGCCAGCAGTTTATTAGGACAGGGGATCGGTGAATCACCCCTCCACTTT	-	TRBV27	TRBD1	TRBJ1-6
CASSYSHRGSYGYTF	TGTGCCAGCAGTTACTCACACAGGGGGAGCTATGGCTACACCTTC	-	TRBV6-5	TRBD1	TRBJ1-2
CASSPHIAGETGELFF	TGTGCCAGCAGTCCCCATATAGCGGGAGAAACCGGGGAGCTGTTTTTT	-	TRBV6-2/TRBV6-3	TRBD2	TRBJ2-2
CASSLGGYGNQPQHF	TGTGCCAGCAGCCTGGGGGGGTATGGCAATCAGCCCCAGCATTTT	-	TRBV5-6	-	TRBJ1-5
CASSLRIGQGQAGELFF	TGTGCCAGCAGCCTACGGATCGGACAGGGACAGGCCGGGGAGCTGTTTTTT	once	TRBV7-3	TRBD1	TRBJ2-2